One and the same sample provided the 13 T cell receptor beta chains below, sequenced in a study of OX40 agonist ivuxolimab in advanced cancers. TCRdb's copy holds only in-frame clones and misses some; the assay was immunoSEQ multiplex PCR. The sample records around 35,000 clones, about 81% being singletons. The sample in question was CD4+ or CD8+ T cells sorted from blood, obtained in a trial of the OX40 agonist ivuxolimab. Every receptor here comes from an adult with an advanced solid tumor such as melanoma, head and neck, liver or kidney cancer.

The chain carries TRBV29-1 and TRBJ2-7; the D is unclear. Looked up from germline, CDR1 is SQVTM and CDR2 is ANQGSEA. The V and J ends lost 1 base and 4 bases respectively, with 11 bases between them. The CDR3 runs to 13 residues. Here the CDR3 DNA reads TGCAGCGTTGAAGGGGATAGTCAGTACGAGCAGTACTTC. Its translation is CSVEGDSQYEQYF.

The J gene is TRBJ2-5, the V gene TRBV9; possibly TRBD1 or TRBD2 for D (5 bases each). V lost 4 bases to trimming and J lost 3 bases, with 10 bases between them. The CDR3 contains 13 residues. Germline V lookup: CDR1 SGDLS, CDR2 YYNGEE. The CDR3 DNA sequence: TGTGCCAGCAGCCGGGACCTAAAAGAGACCCAGTACTTC. Translating it yields CASSRDLKETQYF.

The J gene is TRBJ1-2, the V gene TRBV4-1, with 8 nucleotides matching TRBD1. CDR1 and CDR2 from the germline V gene are MGHRA and YSYEKL. V gave up 2 bases and J gave up 10 bases; unmatched junction bases: 9. The CDR3 extends over 14 amino acids. DNA for the CDR3: TGCGCCAGCAGCCAAAAGACAGGGGAGAAGAACTACACCTTC. It encodes CASSQKTGEKNYTF.

The genes are TRBV2 and TRBJ2-2, with 7 bases that match TRBD2. The CDR3 totals 16 residues. Losses at the gene ends were 7 bases for V and 0 bases for J; bases not matched to a gene: 8. Germline assignment: CDR1 SNHLY and CDR2 FYNNEI. The CDR3 sequence is CASKGGGPSNTGELFF. The CDR3 DNA reads TGTGCCAGCAAGGGCGGGGGACCTTCGAACACCGGGGAGCTGTTTTTT.

This chain joins TRBV18 and TRBJ2-1; 8 positions match TRBD2. The CDR3 loop spans 16 amino acids. J lost 2 bases, V lost 4 bases, and 7 bases had no gene match. CDR1 and CDR2 (germline): KGHSH, LQKENI. CDR3 loop: CASSRSGSVTYNEQFF. The CDR3 coding sequence is TGTGCCAGCTCACGGAGCGGGAGTGTCACCTACAATGAGCAGTTCTTC.

This chain uses TRBV28 with TRBJ2-2; D remains ambiguous. V was clipped by 8 bases and J by 1 base, with 11 bases between them. The CDR3 contains 14 residues. Germline lookup yields CDR1 MDHEN and CDR2 SYDVKM. Written as DNA, the CDR3 is TGTGCCAGCCGTACTCGACAGAACACCGGGGAGCTGTTTTTT. Its protein is CASRTRQNTGELFF.

The chain links TRBV6-5 to TRBJ2-5, with 10 positions matching TRBD2. Looked up from germline, CDR1 is MNHEY and CDR2 is SVGAGI. The CDR3 is 16 amino acids. Trimming took 4 bases from V and 9 from J; bases not matched to a gene: 14. For the CDR3, the DNA is TGTGCCAGCAGTTCAGCCCTAGCGGGGGCCCTCAGGGCCCAGTACTTC. Translating it yields CASSSALAGALRAQYF.

The chain combines TRBV4-1 with TRBJ2-3; D is possibly TRBD1 or TRBD2 (5 bases each). The CDR3 is 18 amino acids. From germline, CDR1 is MGHRA and CDR2 YSYEKL. Trimming took off 0 bases at V and 1 base at J, with 17 bases between the two ends. CDR3 sequence reads: CASSQEAGQPGGTDTQYF. The CDR3 nucleotides are TGCGCCAGCAGCCAAGAAGCAGGGCAGCCCGGGGGCACAGATACGCAGTATTTT.

This clone occurred once. The chain has TRBV6-6 and TRBJ2-7; TRBD2 agrees at 8 bases. The CDR3 loop spans 15 amino acids. The V segment lost 0 bases and the J segment 5 bases; nucleotides outside the gene matches: 6. The germline gives CDR1 MNHNY, CDR2 SVGAGI (reference sequence). The CDR3 sequence: CASSYSREGPNEQYF. DNA of the CDR3: TGTGCCAGCAGTTACTCTCGGGAGGGCCCTAACGAGCAGTACTTC.

V usage is TRBV7-2 and J usage is TRBJ2-5, with 9 bases fitting TRBD1. Germline V gene lookup returns CDR1 SGHTA and CDR2 FQGNSA. The junction had 13 bases not matched to a gene; V was cut back by 3 bases and J by 14 bases. There are 14 residues in the CDR3. CDR3 sequence (DNA): TGTGCCAGCAGCTTGCTGGAGGGACAGGGAAGGACCTACTTC. This translates into CASSLLEGQGRTYF.

J is TRBJ2-5 and V is TRBV4-1; the D call may be TRBD1 or TRBD2 (5 bases each). V was pared by 3 bases and J by 4 bases, with 9 bases between. The CDR3 is made up of 13 amino acids. CDR1 is MGHRA and CDR2 is YSYEKL in the germline V gene. Written as DNA, the CDR3 is TGCGCCAGCAGCCACGAGGGGTTAGAGACCCAGTACTTC. Translation gives CASSHEGLETQYF.

The table lists this clone with a count of one. V is TRBV18 and J is TRBJ2-1; 9 bases are a match to TRBD1. The V gene end was trimmed by 5 bases and the J gene end by 6 bases; junction bases not matched to a gene: 11. Germline V gives CDR1 KGHSH, CDR2 LQKENI. This CDR3 spans 16 amino acids. The CDR3 here is CASSVSGTGSSNEQFF. DNA of the CDR3: TGTGCCAGCTCAGTTTCCGGGACAGGGAGTTCCAATGAGCAGTTCTTC.

The chain recombines TRBV5-1 with TRBJ2-7; D not resolved. The V and J ends lost 5 bases and 1 base respectively, with 16 bases between them. Germline V gives CDR1 SGHRS, CDR2 YFSETQ. The CDR3 runs 15 residues. In DNA, the CDR3 is TGCGCCAGCAGAGCCTTTGTGTACGGTTCCTACGAGCAGTACTTC. Protein product: CASRAFVYGSYEQYF. The full variable domain, with the rest looked up from reference TRBV5-1 and TRBJ2-7, is KAGVTQTPRYLIKTRGQQVTLSCSPISGHRSVSWYQQTPGQGLQFLFEYFSETQRNKGNFPGRFSGRQFSNSRSEMNVSTLELGDSALYLCASRAFVYGSYEQYFGPGTRLTVT.